Shown below are 12 T cell receptor beta chains from a single sample sequenced in a study of human T cells and chemical hapten exposure. Time point defined: patch test 2, 6 weeks after DPC sensitization. Treatment indicated: therapeutic diphenylcyclopropenone sensitization with weekly scalp DPC. TCRdb re-called the RACE reads with MiXCR, one entry per CDR3 protein. This table has about 140,000 distinct CDR3 sequences, 10% to 15% appearing once. The specimen comprised whole blood, sampled in connection with sensitization to the hapten diphenylcyclopropenone (DPC). The receptor set was obtained from a woman in her forties or fifties with alopecia areata. Some clones in this sample may be carry-over from other donors' samples.

The chain uses TRBV6-1 and TRBJ2-5; 10 bases fit TRBD2. This CDR3 is 15 amino acids long. V lost 3 bases to trimming and J lost 5 bases; unmatched junction nucleotides: 6. Germline assignment: CDR1 MNHNS and CDR2 SASEGT. CDR3 sequence (DNA): TGTGCCAGCAGTGAGCCTAGCGGGAGAGGTGAGACCCAGTACTTC. It translates to CASSEPSGRGETQYF.

The CDR3 region is CATSDSGRGENQPQHF. The CDR3 coding sequence is TGTGCCACCAGTGATTCGGGCAGGGGGGAGAATCAGCCCCAGCATTTT. The gene calls are TRBV24-1 and TRBJ1-5, with 7 bases identical to TRBD1. This CDR3 is 16 amino acids long. Germline assignment: CDR1 KGHDR and CDR2 SFDVKD. The ends lost 2 bases at V and 4 bases at J; junction bases unmatched: 7.

The CDR3 is CASSLELQPQHF. The CDR3 nucleotides are TGTGCCAGCAGTTTAGAGTTACAGCCCCAGCATTTT. The gene calls are TRBV12-3 or TRBV12-4 and TRBJ1-5; D call uncertain. The CDR3 runs 12 residues. Trimming pared 1 base from V and 7 bases from J, leaving 5 bases between.

J is TRBJ1-2 and V is TRBV6-2 or TRBV6-3; D is uncertain. The CDR3 length is 12 residues. Germline assignment: CDR1 MNHEY and CDR2 SVGEGT. V was cut by 10 bases and J by 2 bases, with 11 bases left in between. The CDR3 coding sequence is TGTGCCACTCACGACAAGAACTATGGCTACACCTTC. Protein product: CATHDKNYGYTF.

The rearrangement uses TRBV3-1 and TRBJ2-5; no reliable D call. CDR1 and CDR2 (germline): LGHDT, YNNKEL (reference sequence). Trimming shortened V by 2 bases and J by 7 bases, and 14 bases separated the two germline ends. CDR3 length: 14 amino acids. CDR3 in amino acids: CASSQFHSKGTQYF. In DNA, the CDR3 is TGTGCCAGCAGCCAATTCCATTCCAAGGGGACCCAGTACTTC.

J is TRBJ1-1 and V is TRBV12-3 or TRBV12-4; 7 nucleotides agree with TRBD1. J gave up 7 bases and V 6 bases, and 5 bases lay outside the gene matches. CDR3 length: 12 residues. CDR3 nucleotide sequence: TGTGCCAGCAGGACAGGGTTCGGTGAAGCTTTCTTT. Protein product: CASRTGFGEAFF.

There are many counts of this clonotype. CDR3 nucleotide sequence: TGTGCCAGTAGTCCCAAAGGGGGCGCAGGAGGAAACACCATATATTTT. This encodes CASSPKGGAGGNTIYF. This rearrangement joins TRBV19 to TRBJ1-3, with TRBD1 matching over 7 bases. The germline V gene encodes CDR1 LNHDA and CDR2 SQIVND (reference sequence). V dropped 5 bases and J dropped 4; count of bases not matched to a gene: 11. This CDR3 region has 16 residues.

The table lists this clonotype with a few counts. The chain carries TRBV18 and TRBJ1-1, with 8 bases that match TRBD1. Germline V lookup: CDR1 KGHSH, CDR2 LQKENI. The CDR3 covers 14 residues. J gave up 0 bases and V 6 bases, and 3 bases lay outside the gene matches. The CDR3 nucleotides are TGTGCCAGCTCTCGCAGGGGGCTGAACACTGAAGCTTTCTTT. Its protein is CASSRRGLNTEAFF.

This clonotype has more than one count but fewer than ten. J is TRBJ1-3 and V is TRBV19; 7 nucleotides line up with TRBD1. CDR1 is LNHDA, CDR2 SQIVND, per germline (reference sequence). V shed 4 bases and J 4 bases; nucleotides not matched to a gene: 4. The CDR3 has 14 amino acids. The CDR3 reads CASSTRTGGNTIYF. CDR3 coding DNA: TGTGCCAGTAGTACTCGGACAGGAGGAAACACCATATATTTT. Looking up the rest from reference TRBV19 and TRBJ1-3 gives the full variable domain: DGGITQSPKYLFRKEGQNVTLSCEQNLNHDAMYWYRQDPGQGLRLIYYSQIVNDFQKGDIAEGYSVSREKKESFPLTVTSAQKNPTAFYLCASSTRTGGNTIYFGEGSWLTVV.

V and J are TRBV6-2 or TRBV6-3 and TRBJ2-1; TRBD2 matches 12 bases. This CDR3 has 15 residues. V was pared by 10 bases and J by 7 bases, with 11 bases of the junction left unmatched. Germline-derived CDR1 and CDR2 are MNHEY and SVGEGT. CDR3 bases: TGTGCCACCAGGATGCTAGCGGGAGGGCGAAATGAGCAGTTCTTC. This encodes CATRMLAGGRNEQFF.

The chain uses TRBV7-3 and TRBJ1-2; 7 bases agree with TRBD1. The CDR3 contains 15 residues. V was pared by 5 bases and J by 6 bases, with 12 bases of the junction left unmatched. Germline CDR1 reads SGHTA; CDR2 reads FQGTGA. The CDR3 region is CASSKRTGPLDGYTF. In DNA, the CDR3 is TGTGCCAGCAGCAAGCGGACAGGCCCCCTGGATGGCTACACCTTC.

This clonotype showed up many times. The V and J genes are TRBV11-2 and TRBJ2-3; 12 bases align to TRBD2. Germline V lookup: CDR1 SGHAT, CDR2 FQNNGV. This CDR3 spans 16 amino acids. With V trimmed by 4 bases and J by 6 bases, 8 bases remained unmatched. The CDR3: CASSSPTSGRADTQYF. The CDR3 bases are TGTGCCAGCAGCTCACCGACTAGCGGGAGAGCGGATACGCAGTATTTT.